This T cell receptor beta chain was sequenced in a study of blood T cell repertoires in COVID-19. Study overall: Specimens from acute and convalescent COVID-19 originated in the United States, Italy and Spain. Nucleic acid was either cDNA or gDNA, and it came from T cells, B-cell-depleted T cells, or PBMCs.

The ends were cut back, 2 bases at V and 0 bases at J, with 8 bases in the middle. This CDR3 has 16 residues. Germline V lookup: CDR1 LGHDT, CDR2 YNNKEL (reference sequence). TCRdb's table, derived via immunoSEQ multiplex PCR, lists solely in-frame clones and lacks some. The sample has around 68,000 clones; about nine tenths are singletons. The chain employs TRBV3-1 (or the pseudogene TRBV3-2) and TRBJ1-6; no firm D call. The receptor's source is a woman in her forties or fifties with acute or convalescent COVID-19. Sequencing was done on a sample of peripheral blood. CDR3 bases: TGTGCCAGCAGCCAACCACAGAGCTCCTATAATTCACCCCTCCACTTT. Its translation is CASSQPQSSYNSPLHF.